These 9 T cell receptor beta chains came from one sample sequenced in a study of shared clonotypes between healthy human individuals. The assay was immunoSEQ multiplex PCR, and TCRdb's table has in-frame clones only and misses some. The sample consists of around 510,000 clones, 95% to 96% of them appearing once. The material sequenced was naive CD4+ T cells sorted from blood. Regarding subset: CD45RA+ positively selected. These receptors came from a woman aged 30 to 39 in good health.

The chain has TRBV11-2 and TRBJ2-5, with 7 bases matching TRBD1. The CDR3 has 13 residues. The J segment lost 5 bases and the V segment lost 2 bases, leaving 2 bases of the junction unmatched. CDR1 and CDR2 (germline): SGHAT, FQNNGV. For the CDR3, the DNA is TGTGCCAGCAGCTTAAGAGGGGGCGAGACCCAGTACTTC. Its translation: CASSLRGGETQYF.

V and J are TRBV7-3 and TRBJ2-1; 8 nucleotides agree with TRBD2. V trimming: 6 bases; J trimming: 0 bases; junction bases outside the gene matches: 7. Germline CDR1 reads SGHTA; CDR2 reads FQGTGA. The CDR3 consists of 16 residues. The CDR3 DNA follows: TGTGCCAGCAGACCCTTAGCGGGAAGCTCCTACAATGAGCAGTTCTTC. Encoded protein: CASRPLAGSSYNEQFF.

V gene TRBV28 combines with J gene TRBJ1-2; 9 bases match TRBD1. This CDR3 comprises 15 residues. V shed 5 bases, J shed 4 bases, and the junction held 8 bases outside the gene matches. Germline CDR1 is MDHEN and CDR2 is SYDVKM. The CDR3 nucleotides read TGTGCCAGCAGTGCAACAGGGGGCGCCGCCTATGGCTACACCTTC. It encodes CASSATGGAAYGYTF.

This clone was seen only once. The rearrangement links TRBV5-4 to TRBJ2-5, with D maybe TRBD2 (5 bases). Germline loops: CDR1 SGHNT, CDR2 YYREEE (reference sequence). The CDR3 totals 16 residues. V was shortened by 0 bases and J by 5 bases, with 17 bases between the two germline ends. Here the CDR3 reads CASSLAGLGVRETQYF. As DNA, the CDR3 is TGTGCCAGCAGCTTGGCTGGCCTCGGGGTGAGGGAGACCCAGTACTTC.

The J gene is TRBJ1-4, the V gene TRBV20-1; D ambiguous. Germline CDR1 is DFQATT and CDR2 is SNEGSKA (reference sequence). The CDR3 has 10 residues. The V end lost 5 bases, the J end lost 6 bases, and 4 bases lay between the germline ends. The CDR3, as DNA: TGCAGTGCTTCAGATGAAAAACTGTTTTTT. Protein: CSASDEKLFF.

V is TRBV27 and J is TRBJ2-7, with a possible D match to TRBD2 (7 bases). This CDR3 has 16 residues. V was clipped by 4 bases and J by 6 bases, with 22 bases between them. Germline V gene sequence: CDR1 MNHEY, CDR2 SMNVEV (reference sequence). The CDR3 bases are TGTGCCAGCAGTTCAATCCCCGAGAGGGGGGGGCGCGAGCAGTACTTC. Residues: CASSSIPERGGREQYF.

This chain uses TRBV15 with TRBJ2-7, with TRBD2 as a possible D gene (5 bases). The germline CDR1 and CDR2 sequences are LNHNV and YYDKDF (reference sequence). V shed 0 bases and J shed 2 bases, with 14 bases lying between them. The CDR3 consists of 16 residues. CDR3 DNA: TGTGCCACCAGCAGAGATCATGCCGGACTGCCCTACGAGCAGTACTTC. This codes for CATSRDHAGLPYEQYF.

In DNA form, the CDR3 reads TGTGCCAGCAGTGAGGTGCCTGGGGCCAACGTCCTGACTTTC. This sequence encodes CASSEVPGANVLTF. V usage is TRBV6-4 and J usage is TRBJ2-6; D ambiguous. Trimming shortened V by 3 bases and J by 2 bases, and 5 bases separated the two germline ends. The germline gives CDR1 MRHNA, CDR2 SNTAGT. CDR3 length equals 14 residues.

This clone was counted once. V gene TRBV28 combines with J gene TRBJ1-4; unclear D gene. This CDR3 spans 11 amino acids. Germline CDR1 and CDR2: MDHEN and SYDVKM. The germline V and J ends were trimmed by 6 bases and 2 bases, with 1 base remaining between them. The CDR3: CASRTNEKLFF. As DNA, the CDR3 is TGTGCCAGCAGGACTAATGAAAAACTGTTTTTT. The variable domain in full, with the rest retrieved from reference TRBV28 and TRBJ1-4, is DVKVTQSSRYLVKRTGEKVFLECVQDMDHENMFWYRQDPGLGLRLIYFSYDVKMKEKGDIPEGYSVSREKKERFSLILESASTNQTSMYLCASRTNEKLFFGSGTQLSVL.